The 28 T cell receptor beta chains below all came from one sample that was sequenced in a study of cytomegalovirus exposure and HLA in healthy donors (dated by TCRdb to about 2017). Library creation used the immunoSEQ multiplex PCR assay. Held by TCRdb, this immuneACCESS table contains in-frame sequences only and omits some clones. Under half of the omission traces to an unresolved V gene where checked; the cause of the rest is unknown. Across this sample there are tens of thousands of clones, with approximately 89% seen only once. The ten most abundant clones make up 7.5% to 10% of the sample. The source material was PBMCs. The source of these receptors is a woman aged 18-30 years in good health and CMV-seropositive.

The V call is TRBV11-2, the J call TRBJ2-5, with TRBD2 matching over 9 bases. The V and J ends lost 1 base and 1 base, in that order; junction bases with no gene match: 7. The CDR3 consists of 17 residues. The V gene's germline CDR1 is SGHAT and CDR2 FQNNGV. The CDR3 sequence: CASSLGSSGGTQETQYF. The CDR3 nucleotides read TGTGCCAGCAGCTTAGGTTCGAGCGGGGGGACCCAAGAGACCCAGTACTTC.

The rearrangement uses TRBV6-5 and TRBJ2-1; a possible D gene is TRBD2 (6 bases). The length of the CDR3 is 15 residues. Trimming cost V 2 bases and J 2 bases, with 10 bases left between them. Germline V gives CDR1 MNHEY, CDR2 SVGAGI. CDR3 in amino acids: CASSYGRNPYNEQFF. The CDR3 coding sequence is TGTGCCAGCAGTTACGGGAGGAATCCCTACAATGAGCAGTTCTTC.

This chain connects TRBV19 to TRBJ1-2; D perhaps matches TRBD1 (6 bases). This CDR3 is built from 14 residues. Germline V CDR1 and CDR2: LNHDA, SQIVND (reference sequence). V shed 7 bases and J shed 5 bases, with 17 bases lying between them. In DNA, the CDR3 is TGTGCCAGTACCTCACAGGGCTCGAGGTATGGCTACACCTTC. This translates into CASTSQGSRYGYTF.

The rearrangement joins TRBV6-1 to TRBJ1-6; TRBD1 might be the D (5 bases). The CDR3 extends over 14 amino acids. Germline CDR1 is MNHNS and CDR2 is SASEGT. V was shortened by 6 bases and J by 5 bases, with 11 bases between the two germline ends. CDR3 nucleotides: TGTGCCAGCAGAAACAGGAGAAATAATTCACCCCTCCACTTT. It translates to CASRNRRNNSPLHF.

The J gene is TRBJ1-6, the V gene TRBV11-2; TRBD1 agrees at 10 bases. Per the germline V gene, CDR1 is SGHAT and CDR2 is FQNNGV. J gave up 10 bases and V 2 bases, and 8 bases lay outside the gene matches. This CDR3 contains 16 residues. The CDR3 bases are TGTGCCAGCAGCTTACTAGGGACAGGGGATGACTCACCCCTCCACTTT. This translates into CASSLLGTGDDSPLHF.

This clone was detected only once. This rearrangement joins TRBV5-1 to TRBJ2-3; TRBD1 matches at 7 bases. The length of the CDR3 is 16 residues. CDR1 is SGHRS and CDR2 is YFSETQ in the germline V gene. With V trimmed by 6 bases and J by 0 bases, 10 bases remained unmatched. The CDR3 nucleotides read TGCGCCAGCACTTTCTACTCGGGACAGAGCACAGATACGCAGTATTTT. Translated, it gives CASTFYSGQSTDTQYF. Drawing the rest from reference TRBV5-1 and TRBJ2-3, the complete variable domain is KAGVTQTPRYLIKTRGQQVTLSCSPISGHRSVSWYQQTPGQGLQFLFEYFSETQRNKGNFPGRFSGRQFSNSRSEMNVSTLELGDSALYLCASTFYSGQSTDTQYFGPGTRLTVL.

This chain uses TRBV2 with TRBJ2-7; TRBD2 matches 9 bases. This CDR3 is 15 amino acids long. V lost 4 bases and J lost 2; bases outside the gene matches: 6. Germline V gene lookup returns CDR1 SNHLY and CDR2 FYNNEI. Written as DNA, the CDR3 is TGTGCCAGCAGTGTGACTAAGCGGGGGGCCTACGAGCAGTACTTC. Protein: CASSVTKRGAYEQYF.

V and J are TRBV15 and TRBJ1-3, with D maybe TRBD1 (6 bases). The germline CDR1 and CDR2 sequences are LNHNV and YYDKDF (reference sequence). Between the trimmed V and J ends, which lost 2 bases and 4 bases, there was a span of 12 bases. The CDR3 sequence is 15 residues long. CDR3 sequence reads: CATSRSTGTGNTIYF. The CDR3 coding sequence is TGTGCCACCAGCAGAAGCACCGGGACAGGAAACACCATATATTTT.

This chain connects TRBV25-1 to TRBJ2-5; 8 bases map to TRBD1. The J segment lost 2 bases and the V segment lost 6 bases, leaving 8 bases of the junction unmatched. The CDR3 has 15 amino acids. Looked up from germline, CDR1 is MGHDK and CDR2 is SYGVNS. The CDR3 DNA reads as TGTGCCAGCAGGCCCGACGGGACAGGACAAGAGACCCAGTACTTC. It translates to CASRPDGTGQETQYF.

Here the CDR3 DNA reads TGTGCCAGCAGTGAAATCGGACAGGGAGGAACTGAAGCTTTCTTT. Its protein is CASSEIGQGGTEAFF. The rearrangement uses TRBV6-1 and TRBJ1-1; the match to TRBD1 covers 8 bases. In germline, CDR1 is MNHNS, CDR2 SASEGT. This CDR3 comprises 15 residues. V trimming: 2 bases; J trimming: 5 bases; junction bases outside the gene matches: 7.

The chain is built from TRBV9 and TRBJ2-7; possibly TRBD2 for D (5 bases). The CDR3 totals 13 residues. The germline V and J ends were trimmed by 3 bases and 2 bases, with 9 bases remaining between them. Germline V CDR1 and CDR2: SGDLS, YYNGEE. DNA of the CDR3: TGTGCCAGCAGCGCGGGGTCCACCTACGAGCAGTACTTC. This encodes CASSAGSTYEQYF.

DNA of the CDR3: TGTGCCAGCAGCCAAGATGCAGGGGCACTCGGCTACACCTTC. Protein product: CASSQDAGALGYTF. The V gene is TRBV5-6, the J gene TRBJ1-2, with a tentative D call TRBD1 (6 bases). CDR1 and CDR2 (germline): SGHDT, YYEEEE. The CDR3 contains 14 residues. V lost 4 bases, J lost 8 bases, and 18 bases lay in between. The whole variable domain, remainder taken from reference TRBV5-6 and TRBJ1-2, is DAGVTQSPTHLIKTRGQQVTLRCSPKSGHDTVSWYQQALGQGPQFIFQYYEEEERQRGNFPDRFSGHQFPNYSSELNVNALLLGDSALYLCASSQDAGALGYTFGSGTRLTVV.

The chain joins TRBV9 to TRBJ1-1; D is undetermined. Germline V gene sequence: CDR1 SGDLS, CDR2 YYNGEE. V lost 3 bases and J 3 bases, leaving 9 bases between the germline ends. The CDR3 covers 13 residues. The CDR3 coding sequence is TGTGCCAGCAGCGCACAAGTACACACTGAAGCTTTCTTT. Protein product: CASSAQVHTEAFF. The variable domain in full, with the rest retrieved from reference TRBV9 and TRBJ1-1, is DSGVTQTPKHLITATGQRVTLRCSPRSGDLSVYWYQQSLDQGLQFLIQYYNGEERAKGNILERFSAQQFPDLHSELNLSSLELGDSALYFCASSAQVHTEAFFGQGTRLTVV.

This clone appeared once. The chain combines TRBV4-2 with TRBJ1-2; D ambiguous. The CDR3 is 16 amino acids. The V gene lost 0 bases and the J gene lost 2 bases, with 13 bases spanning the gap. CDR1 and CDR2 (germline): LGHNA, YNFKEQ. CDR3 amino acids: CASSQDSGRQNYGYTF. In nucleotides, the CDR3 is TGTGCCAGCAGCCAAGATTCTGGCAGACAAAACTATGGCTACACCTTC.

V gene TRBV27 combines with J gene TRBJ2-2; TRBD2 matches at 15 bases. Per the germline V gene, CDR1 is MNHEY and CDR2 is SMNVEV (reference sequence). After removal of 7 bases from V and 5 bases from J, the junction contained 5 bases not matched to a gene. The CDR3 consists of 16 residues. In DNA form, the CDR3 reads TGTGCCAGCAAGGACGGACTAGCGGGGGGGACCGGGGAGCTGTTTTTT. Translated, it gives CASKDGLAGGTGELFF.

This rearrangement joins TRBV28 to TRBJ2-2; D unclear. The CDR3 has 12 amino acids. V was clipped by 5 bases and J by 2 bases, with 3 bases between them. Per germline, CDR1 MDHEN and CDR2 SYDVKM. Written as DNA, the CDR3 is TGTGCCAGCAGTCTCAACACCGGGGAGCTGTTTTTT. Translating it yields CASSLNTGELFF.

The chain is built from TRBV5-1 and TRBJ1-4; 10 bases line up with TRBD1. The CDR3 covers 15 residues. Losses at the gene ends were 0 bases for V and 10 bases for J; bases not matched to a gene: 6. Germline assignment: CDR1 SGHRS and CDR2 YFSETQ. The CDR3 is CASSLEPGQGLKLFF. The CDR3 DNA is TGCGCCAGCAGCTTGGAACCGGGACAGGGGCTAAAACTGTTTTTT.

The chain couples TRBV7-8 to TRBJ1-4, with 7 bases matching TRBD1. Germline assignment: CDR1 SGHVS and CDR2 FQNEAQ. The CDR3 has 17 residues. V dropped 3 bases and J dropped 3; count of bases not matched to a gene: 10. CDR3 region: CASSFSRGSGANEKLFF. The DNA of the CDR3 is TGTGCCAGCAGCTTCTCCAGGGGGTCAGGGGCTAATGAAAAACTGTTTTTT.

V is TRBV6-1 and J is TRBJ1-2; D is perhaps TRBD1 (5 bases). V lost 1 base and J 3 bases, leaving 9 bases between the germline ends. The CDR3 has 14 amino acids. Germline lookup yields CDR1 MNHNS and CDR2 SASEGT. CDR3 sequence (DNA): TGTGCCAGCAGTGAAGACAGGTCCTACTATGGCTACACCTTC. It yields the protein CASSEDRSYYGYTF.

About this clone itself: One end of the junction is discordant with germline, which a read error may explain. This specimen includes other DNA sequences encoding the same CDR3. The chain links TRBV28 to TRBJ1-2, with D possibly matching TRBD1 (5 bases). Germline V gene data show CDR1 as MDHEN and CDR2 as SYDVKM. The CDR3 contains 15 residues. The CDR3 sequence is CASSSPGRGNYGYTF. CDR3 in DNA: TGTGCCAGCAGTTCTCCGGGACGGGGGAACTATGGCTATACCTTC.

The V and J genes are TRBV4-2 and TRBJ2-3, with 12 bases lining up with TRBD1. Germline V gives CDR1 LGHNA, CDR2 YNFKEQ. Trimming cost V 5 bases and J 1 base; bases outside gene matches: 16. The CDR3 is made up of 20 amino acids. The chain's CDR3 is CASSYPGTGGQGGRTDTQYF. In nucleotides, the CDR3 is TGTGCCAGCAGCTATCCCGGGACAGGGGGCCAGGGGGGTCGCACAGATACGCAGTATTTT.

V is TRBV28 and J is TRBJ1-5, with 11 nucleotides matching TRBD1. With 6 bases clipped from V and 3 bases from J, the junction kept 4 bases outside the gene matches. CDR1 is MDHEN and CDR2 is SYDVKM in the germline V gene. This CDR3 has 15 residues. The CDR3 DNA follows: TGTGCCAGCAGGCGGGACAGGGGGTACAATCAGCCCCAGCATTTT. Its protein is CASRRDRGYNQPQHF.

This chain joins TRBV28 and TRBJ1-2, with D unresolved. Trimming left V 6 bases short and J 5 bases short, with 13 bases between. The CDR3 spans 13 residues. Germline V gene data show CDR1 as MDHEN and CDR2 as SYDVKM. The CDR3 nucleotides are TGTGCCAGCAGAGACGGAGATGGGTATGGCTACACCTTC. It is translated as CASRDGDGYGYTF.

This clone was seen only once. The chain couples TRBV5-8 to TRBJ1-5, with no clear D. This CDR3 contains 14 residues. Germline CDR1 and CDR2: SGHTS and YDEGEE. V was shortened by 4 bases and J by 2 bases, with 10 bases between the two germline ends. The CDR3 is CASSPRRRNQPQHF. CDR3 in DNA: TGTGCCAGCAGCCCCCGGAGACGCAATCAGCCCCAGCATTTT.

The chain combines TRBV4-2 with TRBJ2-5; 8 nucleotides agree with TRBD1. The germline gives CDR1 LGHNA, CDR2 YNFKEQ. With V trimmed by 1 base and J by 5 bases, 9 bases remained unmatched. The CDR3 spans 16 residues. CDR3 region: CASSQVMGRGPETQYF. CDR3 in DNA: TGTGCCAGCAGCCAAGTAATGGGCAGGGGGCCTGAGACCCAGTACTTC.

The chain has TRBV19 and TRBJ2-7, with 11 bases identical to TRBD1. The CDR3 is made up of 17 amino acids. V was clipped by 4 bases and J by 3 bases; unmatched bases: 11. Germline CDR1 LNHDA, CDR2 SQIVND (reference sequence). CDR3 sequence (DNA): TGTGCCAGTAGTACCATCGGCAGGGACAGGGGGAACTACGAGCAGTACTTC. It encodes CASSTIGRDRGNYEQYF.

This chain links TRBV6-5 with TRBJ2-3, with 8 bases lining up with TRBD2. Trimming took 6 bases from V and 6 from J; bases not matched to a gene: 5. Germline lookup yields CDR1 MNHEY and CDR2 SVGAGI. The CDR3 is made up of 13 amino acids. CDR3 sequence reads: CASRTGGSDTQYF. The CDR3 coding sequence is TGTGCCAGCAGAACGGGGGGGAGTGATACGCAGTATTTT.

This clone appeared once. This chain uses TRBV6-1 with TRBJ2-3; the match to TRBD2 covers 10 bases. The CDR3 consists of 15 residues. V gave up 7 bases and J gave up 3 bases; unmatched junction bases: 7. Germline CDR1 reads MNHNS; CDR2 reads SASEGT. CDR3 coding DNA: TGTGCCAGCAAACTAAGCGGGGGGGAAACAGATACGCAGTATTTT. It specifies CASKLSGGETDTQYF.